This T cell receptor beta chain was found in a study of brain T cells in children with intractable seizures (dated by TCRdb to about 2021). Broadly, across the study: Resected brain tissue from 53 pediatric epilepsy surgery cases was first screened for immune gene transcripts using a NanoString immunology panel. Among the roughly twelve selected surgery cases, eight also had pre-surgery blood sequenced, leaving four with brain tissue only.

From the cysteine up to the phenylalanine, the CDR3 has a length of 15 residues. CDR3 DNA is the only sequence kept; it has 45 bases, read in frame from the first base. CDR1 SGHNT and CDR2 YENEEA are derived from the germline V gene. V is shortened by 0 bases, J by 4 bases, and the region joining them spans 9 bases. Turning to this clone: Its antigen has not been determined. It has no much larger one-base neighbor in the sample; base qualities were not kept.

The immunoSEQ assay was used to generate TCR beta chain sequences from genomic DNA. The paper's data handling went like this. Any CDR3 sequence that did not begin with the conserved framework cysteine at position 104 was removed by hand. To get clonality, the normalized Shannon's Diversity Index was subtracted from one, giving values from 0 (maximal diversity) to 1 (oligoclonal). Chi-squared comparison-of-proportions tests assessed whether the same CDR3 differed in frequency between samples, such as brain versus blood. Public clonotypes were identified by searching immuneACCESS, and similarity to known antiviral clonotypes was assessed with the VDJdb browser. What TCRdb holds here is the immuneACCESS table cut down to in-frame rearrangements. Part of the clones is not present; checked against another copy, under half of the missing clones reflect an unresolved V gene, and the others are unexplained. The V and J calls and clone size are taken from that table; D and trimming were inferred from the DNA. This sample gives about 350,000 clones in total; about 93% of them show up just once. Clones ranked in the top ten supply 5.5% to 6% of the sample.

The sample's time point label, decoded: blood from clinic visit 5 months post-surgery; TSC patient then seizure free. The surgery cases with the highest brain T cell transcript signatures were chosen for TCR beta chain sequencing of brain tissue, and also of blood when blood was available. Prior to surgery, the patients had been treated with at least one anti-epileptic drug. The TCR-sequenced patients were children whose drug-resistant epilepsy was caused by tuberous sclerosis complex, focal cortical dysplasia, Rasmussen encephalitis or hemimegalencephaly. The Monarch genomic DNA purification kit was used to extract bulk genomic DNA from unsorted brain tissue and whole blood. Study-wide conclusions, independent of this receptor: The patients' HCMV serostatus was not known, and viral specificity was inferred solely from CDR3 sequence similarity. Because pre- and post-surgery blood were sequenced to different depths, clones absent from the pre-surgery sample may reflect undersampling.

The sample consisted of peripheral blood, taken roughly 5 months after surgery. The receptor's source is a boy younger than two with tuberous sclerosis and intractable seizures. The sequence joins TRBV11-3 to TRBJ2-2; possibly the D gene is TRBD2, per 6 matching bases. Read as DNA, the sequence is TGTGCCAGCAGCTTAGACGGGGGAGGCACCGGGGAGCTGTTTTTT. It specifies CASSLDGGGTGELFF.